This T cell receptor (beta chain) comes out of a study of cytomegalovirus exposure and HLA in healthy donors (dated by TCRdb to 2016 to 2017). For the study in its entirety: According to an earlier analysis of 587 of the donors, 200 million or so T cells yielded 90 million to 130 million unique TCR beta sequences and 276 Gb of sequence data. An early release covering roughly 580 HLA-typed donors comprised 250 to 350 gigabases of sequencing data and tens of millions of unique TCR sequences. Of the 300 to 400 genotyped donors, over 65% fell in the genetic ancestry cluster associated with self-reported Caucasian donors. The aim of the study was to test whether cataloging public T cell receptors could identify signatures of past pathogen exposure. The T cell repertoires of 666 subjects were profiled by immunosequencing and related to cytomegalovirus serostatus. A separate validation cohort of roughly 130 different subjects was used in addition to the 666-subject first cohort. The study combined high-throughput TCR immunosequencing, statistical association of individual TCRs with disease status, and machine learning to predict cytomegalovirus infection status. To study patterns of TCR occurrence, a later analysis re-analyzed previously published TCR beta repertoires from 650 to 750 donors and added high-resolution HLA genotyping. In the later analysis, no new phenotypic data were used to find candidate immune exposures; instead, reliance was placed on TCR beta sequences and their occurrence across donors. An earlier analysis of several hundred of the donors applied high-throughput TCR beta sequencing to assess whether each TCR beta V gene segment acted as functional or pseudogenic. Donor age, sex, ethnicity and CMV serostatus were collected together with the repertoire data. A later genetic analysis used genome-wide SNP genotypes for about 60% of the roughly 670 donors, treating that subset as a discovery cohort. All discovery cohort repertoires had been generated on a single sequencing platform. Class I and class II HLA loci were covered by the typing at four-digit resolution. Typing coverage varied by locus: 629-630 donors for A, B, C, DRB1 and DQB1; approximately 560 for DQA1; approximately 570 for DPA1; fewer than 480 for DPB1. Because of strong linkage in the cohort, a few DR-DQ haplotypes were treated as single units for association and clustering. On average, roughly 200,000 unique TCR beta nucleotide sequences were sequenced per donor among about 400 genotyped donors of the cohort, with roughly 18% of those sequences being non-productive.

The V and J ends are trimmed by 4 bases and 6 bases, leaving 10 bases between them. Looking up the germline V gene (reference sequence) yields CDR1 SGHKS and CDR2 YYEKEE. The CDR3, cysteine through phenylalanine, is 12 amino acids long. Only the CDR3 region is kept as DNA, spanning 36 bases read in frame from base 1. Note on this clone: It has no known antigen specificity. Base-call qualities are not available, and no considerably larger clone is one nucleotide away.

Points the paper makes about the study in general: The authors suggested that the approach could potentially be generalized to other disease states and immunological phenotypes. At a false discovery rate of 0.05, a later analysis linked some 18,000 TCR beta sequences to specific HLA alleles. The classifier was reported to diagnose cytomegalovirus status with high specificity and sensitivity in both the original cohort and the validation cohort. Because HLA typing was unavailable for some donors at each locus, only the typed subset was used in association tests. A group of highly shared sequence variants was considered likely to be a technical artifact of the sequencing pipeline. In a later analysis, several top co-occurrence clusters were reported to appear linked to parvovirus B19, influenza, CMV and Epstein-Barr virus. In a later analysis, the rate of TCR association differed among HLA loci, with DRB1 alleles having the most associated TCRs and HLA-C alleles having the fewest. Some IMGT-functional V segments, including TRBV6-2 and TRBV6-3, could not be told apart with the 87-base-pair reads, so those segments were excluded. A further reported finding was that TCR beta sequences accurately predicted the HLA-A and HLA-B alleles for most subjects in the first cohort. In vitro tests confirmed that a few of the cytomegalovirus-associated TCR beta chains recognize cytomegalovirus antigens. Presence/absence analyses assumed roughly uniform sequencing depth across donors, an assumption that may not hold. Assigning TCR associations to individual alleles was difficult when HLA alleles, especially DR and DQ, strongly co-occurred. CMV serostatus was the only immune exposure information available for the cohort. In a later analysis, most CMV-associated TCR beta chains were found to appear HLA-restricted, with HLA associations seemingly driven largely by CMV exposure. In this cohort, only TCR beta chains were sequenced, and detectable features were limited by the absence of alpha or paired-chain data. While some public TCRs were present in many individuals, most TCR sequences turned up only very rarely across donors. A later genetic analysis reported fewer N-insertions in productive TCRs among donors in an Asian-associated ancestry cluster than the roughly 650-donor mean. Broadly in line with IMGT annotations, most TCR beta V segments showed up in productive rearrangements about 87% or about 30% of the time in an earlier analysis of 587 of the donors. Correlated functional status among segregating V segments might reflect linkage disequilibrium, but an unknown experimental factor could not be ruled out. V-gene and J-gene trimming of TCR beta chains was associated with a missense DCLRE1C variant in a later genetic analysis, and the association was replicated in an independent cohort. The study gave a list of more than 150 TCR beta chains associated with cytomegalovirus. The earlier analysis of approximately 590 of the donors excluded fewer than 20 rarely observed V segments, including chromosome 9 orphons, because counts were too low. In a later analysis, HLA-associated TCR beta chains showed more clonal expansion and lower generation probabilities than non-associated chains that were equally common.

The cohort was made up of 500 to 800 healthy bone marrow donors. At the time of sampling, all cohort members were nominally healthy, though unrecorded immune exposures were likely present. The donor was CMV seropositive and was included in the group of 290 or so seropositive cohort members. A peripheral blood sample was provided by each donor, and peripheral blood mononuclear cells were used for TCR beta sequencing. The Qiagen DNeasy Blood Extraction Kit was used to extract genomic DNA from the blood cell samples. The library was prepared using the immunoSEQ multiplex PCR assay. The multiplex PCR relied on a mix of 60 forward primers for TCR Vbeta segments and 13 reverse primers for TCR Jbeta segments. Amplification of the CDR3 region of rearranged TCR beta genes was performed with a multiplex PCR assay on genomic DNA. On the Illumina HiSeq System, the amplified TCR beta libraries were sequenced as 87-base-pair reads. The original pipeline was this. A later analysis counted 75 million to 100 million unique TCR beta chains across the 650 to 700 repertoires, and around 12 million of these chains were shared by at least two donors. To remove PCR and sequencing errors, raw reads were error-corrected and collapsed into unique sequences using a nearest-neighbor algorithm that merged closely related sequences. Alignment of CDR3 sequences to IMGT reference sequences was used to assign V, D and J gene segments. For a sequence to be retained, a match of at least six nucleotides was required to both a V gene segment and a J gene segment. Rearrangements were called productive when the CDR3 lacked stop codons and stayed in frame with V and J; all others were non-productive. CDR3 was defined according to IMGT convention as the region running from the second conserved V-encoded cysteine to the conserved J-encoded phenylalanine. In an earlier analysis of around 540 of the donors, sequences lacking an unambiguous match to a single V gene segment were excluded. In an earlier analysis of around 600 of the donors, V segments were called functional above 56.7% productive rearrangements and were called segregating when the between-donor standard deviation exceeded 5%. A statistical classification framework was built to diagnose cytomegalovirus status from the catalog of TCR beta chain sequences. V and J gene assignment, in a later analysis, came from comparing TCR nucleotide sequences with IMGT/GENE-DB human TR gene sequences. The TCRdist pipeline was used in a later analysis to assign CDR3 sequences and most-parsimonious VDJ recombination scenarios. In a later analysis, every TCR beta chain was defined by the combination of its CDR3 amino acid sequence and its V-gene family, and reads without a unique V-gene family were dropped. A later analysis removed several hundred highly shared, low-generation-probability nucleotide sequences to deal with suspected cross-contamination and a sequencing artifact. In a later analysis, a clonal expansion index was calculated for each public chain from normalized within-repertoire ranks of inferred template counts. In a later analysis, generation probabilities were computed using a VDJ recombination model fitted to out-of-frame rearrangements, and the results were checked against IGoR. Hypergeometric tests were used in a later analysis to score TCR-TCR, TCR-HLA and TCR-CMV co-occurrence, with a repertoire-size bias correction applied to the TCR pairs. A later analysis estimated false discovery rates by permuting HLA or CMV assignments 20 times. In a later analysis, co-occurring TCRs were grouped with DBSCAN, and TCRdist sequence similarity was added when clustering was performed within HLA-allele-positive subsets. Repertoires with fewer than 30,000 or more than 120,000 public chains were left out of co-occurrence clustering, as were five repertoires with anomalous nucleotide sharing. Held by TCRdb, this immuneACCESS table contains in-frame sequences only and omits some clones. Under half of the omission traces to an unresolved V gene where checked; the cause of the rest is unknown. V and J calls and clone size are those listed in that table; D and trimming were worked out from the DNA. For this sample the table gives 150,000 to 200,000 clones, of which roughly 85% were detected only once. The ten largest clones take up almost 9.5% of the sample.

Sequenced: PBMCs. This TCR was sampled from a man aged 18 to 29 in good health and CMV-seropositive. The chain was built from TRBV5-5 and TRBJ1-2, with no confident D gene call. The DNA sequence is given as TGTGCCAGCAGCCCCGGAGGGAATGGCTACACCTTC. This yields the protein CASSPGGNGYTF.